These T cell receptor beta chains were read from a single sample in a study of Tregs in tolerant kidney transplant recipients. Assay: immunoSEQ multiplex PCR; the TCRdb copy retains only in-frame clones and omits some. Among more than 70,000 clones, around 90% were seen once, and the ten largest hold around 1.5%. The starting material was CD4+ T cells from blood (PBMCs), obtained 24 months after the transplant. The receptors come from a human patient who received a combined kidney and bone marrow transplant. A subset of T cells may come from the graft donor. CDR3s include the opening cysteine and the closing phenylalanine or tryptophan. The order of the fields is clone size, V gene, J gene, D gene, CDR3 protein, CDR3 DNA. A D gene is named only where the DNA matches it firmly. Size is omitted from some rows. Given values are once, few, many or a class for expanded clones.

NA	TRBV29-1	TRBJ1-1	TRBD1	CSVQQGDTEAFF	TGCAGCGTTCAACAGGGGGACACTGAAGCTTTCTTT
NA	TRBV27	TRBJ2-3	TRBD2	CASSLSGTSSWDTQYF	TGTGCCAGCAGTTTATCGGGGACTAGTAGTTGGGATACGCAGTATTTT
NA	TRBV6-5	TRBJ2-2	NA	CAWAREGTGELFF	TGTGCCTGGGCCCGAGAGGGCACCGGGGAGCTGTTTTTT
NA	TRBV28	TRBJ2-5	TRBD2	CASIQTGGLAGGVLETQYF	TGTGCCAGCATTCAAACTGGGGGCCTAGCGGGGGGGGTCTTAGAGACCCAGTACTTC
NA	TRBV5-6	TRBJ2-5	TRBD2	CASSFGLAEETQYF	TGTGCCAGCAGCTTTGGACTAGCGGAAGAGACCCAGTACTTC
NA	TRBV7-2	TRBJ2-5	TRBD2	CASSPGTSGRAGETQYF	TGTGCCAGCAGCCCGGGGACTAGCGGGAGGGCCGGAGAGACCCAGTACTTC
NA	TRBV4-1	TRBJ1-6	NA	CASSQVSTLGLASPLHF	TGCGCCAGCAGCCAAGTTTCGACTCTTGGGTTAGCATCCCCCCTCCACTTT
NA	TRBV18	TRBJ2-1	NA	CASSPLGRDSYNEQFF	TGTGCCAGCTCACCACTTGGGCGGGATTCCTACAATGAGCAGTTCTTC
NA	TRBV5-8	TRBJ2-1	NA	CASSPYRVEYNEQFF	TGTGCCAGCAGCCCATACAGGGTCGAGTACAATGAGCAGTTCTTC
NA	TRBV30	TRBJ2-1	TRBD2	CAWSDGGAHEQFF	TGTGCCTGGAGTGACGGGGGGGCCCATGAGCAGTTCTTC
NA	TRBV28	TRBJ2-7	TRBD2	CASSDLAGGLYEQYF	TGTGCCAGCAGTGACCTCGCGGGGGGCCTCTACGAGCAGTACTTC
NA	TRBV6-5	TRBJ1-2	TRBD1	CASSRQGHGYTF	TGTGCCAGCAGTAGACAGGGCCATGGCTACACCTTC
NA	TRBV7-2	TRBJ1-5	NA	CASTWGGGNQPQHF	TGTGCCAGCACCTGGGGGGGTGGTAATCAGCCCCAGCATTTT
NA	TRBV5-1	TRBJ2-2	NA	CASSLVGSNTGELFF	TGCGCCAGCAGCTTGGTTGGTAGTAACACCGGGGAGCTGTTTTTT
NA	TRBV5-6	TRBJ1-6	NA	CASSPGGGYYNSPLHF	TGTGCCAGCAGCCCTGGGGGGGGATACTATAATTCACCCCTCCACTTT
NA	TRBV27	TRBJ2-7	TRBD1	CASSFYGQGYEQYF	TGTGCCAGCAGTTTCTACGGACAGGGCTACGAGCAGTACTTC
NA	TRBV9	TRBJ2-3	NA	CASSVVMATDTQYF	TGTGCCAGCAGCGTAGTTATGGCTACAGATACGCAGTATTTT
NA	TRBV6-5	TRBJ1-2	NA	CASSQHAANYGYTF	TGTGCCAGCAGTCAACATGCAGCTAACTATGGCTACACCTTC
NA	TRBV30	TRBJ1-1	NA	CAWSLFDLRTSPGYTEAFF	TGTGCCTGGAGCTTATTCGATCTCAGGACCTCCCCAGGGTACACTGAAGCTTTCTTT
NA	TRBV18	TRBJ2-5	TRBD1	CASSPTGDGRETQYF	TGTGCCAGCTCCCCGACAGGGGACGGGCGAGAGACCCAGTACTTC
NA	TRBV28	TRBJ1-6	TRBD1	CASSLRQGFPSPLHF	TGTGCCAGCAGTTTACGACAGGGATTTCCTTCGCCCCTCCACTTT
NA	TRBV7-2	TRBJ2-1	TRBD2	CASSLVSGINNEQFF	TGTGCCAGCAGCTTAGTTAGCGGGATTAACAATGAGCAGTTCTTC
NA	TRBV30	TRBJ2-1	NA	CAWSDDTPYNEQFF	TGTGCCTGGAGTGATGACACACCTTACAATGAGCAGTTCTTC
once	TRBV7-2	TRBJ2-1	TRBD2	CASSSASGYNEQFF	TGTGCCAGCAGCTCTGCTAGCGGTTACAATGAGCAGTTCTTC
NA	TRBV7-9	TRBJ2-5	TRBD2	CASSLPRGTSGETQYF	TGTGCCAGCAGCTTACCTAGGGGGACTAGTGGCGAGACCCAGTACTTC
few	TRBV11-3	TRBJ2-5	NA	CASSLERETQYF	TGTGCCAGCAGCTTAGAACGGGAGACCCAGTACTTC